What follows are 13 T cell receptor beta chains derived from one specimen sequenced in a study of blood T cell repertoires in COVID-19. Assay used: immunoSEQ multiplex PCR; TCRdb lists only in-frame clones, some missing. The sample lists some 300,000 clones, over 80% occurring once. Sequenced sample: peripheral blood. These receptors were taken from a woman between 45 and 60 years old with COVID-19, enrolled during active disease.

A word on this clone: The same CDR3 also results from other DNA sequences found in this sample. This chain connects TRBV18 to TRBJ2-5, with D tentatively TRBD2 (5 bases). V gave up 2 bases and J gave up 5 bases, with 9 bases separating them. The length of the CDR3 is 13 residues. The germline V gene has CDR1 KGHSH and CDR2 LQKENI. CDR3 in DNA: TGTGCCAGCTCACCAAATTCGGGGGAGACCCAGTACTTC. Translating gives CASSPNSGETQYF.

The chain uses TRBV12-5 and TRBJ1-2; 7 nucleotides line up with TRBD1. The CDR3 is 14 residues long. Trimming cost V 1 base and J 7 bases; bases outside gene matches: 6. Germline V gene sequence: CDR1 LGHNT, CDR2 FRNRAP. CDR3 bases: TGTGCTAGTGGTTTGGGAGGGACAGTTTCTGGCTACACCTTC. Its protein product is CASGLGGTVSGYTF.

This clone qualifies as medium-sized (0.01 to 0.1%). The chain uses TRBV7-3 and TRBJ2-5, with a tentative D call TRBD2 (5 bases). Germline V gene data show CDR1 as SGHTA and CDR2 as FQGTGA. The CDR3 runs 15 residues. Trimming took 2 bases from V and 2 from J, leaving 12 bases between them. Here the CDR3 reads CASSLRAAGQETQYF. Here the CDR3 DNA reads TGTGCCAGCAGCTTACGGGCTGCGGGTCAAGAGACCCAGTACTTC.

V gene TRBV29-1 combines with J gene TRBJ2-7, with D perhaps TRBD1 (5 bases). This CDR3 comprises 11 residues. Looked up from germline, CDR1 is SQVTM and CDR2 is ANQGSEA. The germline V and J ends were trimmed by 4 bases and 4 bases, with 8 bases remaining between them. CDR3 DNA sequence: TGCAGCGTTGCAGGGATATACGAGCAGTACTTC. Translating it yields CSVAGIYEQYF.

The rearrangement uses TRBV18 and TRBJ1-2, with D maybe TRBD1 (6 bases). The CDR3 totals 14 residues. V dropped 4 bases and J dropped 5 bases, with 14 bases sitting between them. Germline assignment: CDR1 KGHSH and CDR2 LQKENI. The DNA of the CDR3 is TGTGCCAGCTCACAACAGGACAGTGGGTATGGCTACACCTTC. It specifies CASSQQDSGYGYTF.

CDR3: CASSPTGGAGYTF. CDR3 bases: TGTGCCAGCAGCCCCACAGGGGGCGCGGGCTACACCTTC. The chain links TRBV11-3 to TRBJ1-2; 9 bases agree with TRBD1. Germline-derived CDR1 and CDR2 are SGHNT and YENEEA. The trim removed 5 bases at V and 8 bases at J, leaving 6 bases unmatched. The CDR3 contains 13 residues.

The genes are TRBV5-4 and TRBJ2-3; the D gene is possibly TRBD2 (6 bases). V lost 4 bases and J lost 5, with 14 bases in between. CDR1 is SGHNT and CDR2 is YYREEE in the germline V gene (reference sequence). This CDR3 is 14 amino acids long. CDR3 bases: TGTGCCAGCAGCCCCGGGACTCTGCGAGATACGCAGTATTTT. Amino acids: CASSPGTLRDTQYF.

V is TRBV6-5 and J is TRBJ2-7; TRBD2 might be the D (5 bases). Trimming removed 2 bases at V and 3 bases at J, with 11 bases between. This CDR3 has 14 amino acids. CDR1 and CDR2 from the germline V gene are MNHEY and SVGAGI. The chain's CDR3 is CASSYEGRNYEQYF. In nucleotides, the CDR3 is TGTGCCAGCAGTTACGAGGGCCGTAACTACGAGCAGTACTTC.

The chain recombines TRBV11-2 with TRBJ2-2; the D gene is possibly TRBD1 (6 bases). Germline loops: CDR1 SGHAT, CDR2 FQNNGV. The V and J ends lost 5 bases and 0 bases respectively, with 10 bases between them. The CDR3 sequence is 15 residues long. CDR3 sequence: CASSPDRTNTGELFF. CDR3 DNA: TGTGCCAGCAGCCCGGACAGAACGAACACCGGGGAGCTGTTTTTT. The full variable domain, with the rest looked up from reference TRBV11-2 and TRBJ2-2, is EAGVAQSPRYKIIEKRQSVAFWCNPISGHATLYWYQQILGQGPKLLIQFQNNGVVDDSQLPKDRFSAERLKGVDSTLKIQPAKLEDSAVYLCASSPDRTNTGELFFGEGSRLTVL.

This clone was seen more than once but under ten times. V is TRBV5-6 and J is TRBJ1-5, with 7 bases aligning to TRBD1. Trimming took 4 bases from V and 6 from J; bases not matched to a gene: 4. The CDR3 consists of 13 residues. The germline CDR1 and CDR2 sequences are SGHDT and YYEEEE. This chain's CDR3 is CASSRQGIQPQHF. CDR3 in DNA: TGTGCCAGCAGCAGACAGGGAATTCAGCCCCAGCATTTT.

V gene TRBV5-6 combines with J gene TRBJ1-1, with 8 bases aligning to TRBD1. V lost 4 bases, J lost 4 bases, and 9 bases stayed unmatched. The germline gives CDR1 SGHDT, CDR2 YYEEEE. The CDR3 spans 15 residues. The CDR3 region is CASSVIRGLGTEAFF. The CDR3 DNA follows: TGTGCCAGCAGCGTAATCAGGGGGCTAGGCACTGAAGCTTTCTTT.

This clone was counted a single time. The V gene is TRBV5-1, the J gene TRBJ2-1; TRBD2 matches at 10 bases. J gave up 6 bases and V 4 bases, and 7 bases lay outside the gene matches. This CDR3 has 15 residues. Germline-derived CDR1 and CDR2 are SGHRS and YFSETQ. CDR3 residues: CASSLSGRAPNEQFF. The CDR3 DNA reads as TGCGCCAGCAGCCTGAGCGGGAGGGCCCCCAATGAGCAGTTCTTC.

V usage is TRBV19 and J usage is TRBJ2-1, with D perhaps TRBD2 (5 bases). Deletions cut 3 bases from V and 4 bases from J, with 16 bases between. Per germline, CDR1 LNHDA and CDR2 SQIVND (reference sequence). The CDR3 has 16 amino acids. The CDR3 loop reads CASSMTGGSLYNEQFF. The CDR3 coding sequence is TGTGCCAGTAGTATGACCGGCGGGTCCCTTTACAATGAGCAGTTCTTC.